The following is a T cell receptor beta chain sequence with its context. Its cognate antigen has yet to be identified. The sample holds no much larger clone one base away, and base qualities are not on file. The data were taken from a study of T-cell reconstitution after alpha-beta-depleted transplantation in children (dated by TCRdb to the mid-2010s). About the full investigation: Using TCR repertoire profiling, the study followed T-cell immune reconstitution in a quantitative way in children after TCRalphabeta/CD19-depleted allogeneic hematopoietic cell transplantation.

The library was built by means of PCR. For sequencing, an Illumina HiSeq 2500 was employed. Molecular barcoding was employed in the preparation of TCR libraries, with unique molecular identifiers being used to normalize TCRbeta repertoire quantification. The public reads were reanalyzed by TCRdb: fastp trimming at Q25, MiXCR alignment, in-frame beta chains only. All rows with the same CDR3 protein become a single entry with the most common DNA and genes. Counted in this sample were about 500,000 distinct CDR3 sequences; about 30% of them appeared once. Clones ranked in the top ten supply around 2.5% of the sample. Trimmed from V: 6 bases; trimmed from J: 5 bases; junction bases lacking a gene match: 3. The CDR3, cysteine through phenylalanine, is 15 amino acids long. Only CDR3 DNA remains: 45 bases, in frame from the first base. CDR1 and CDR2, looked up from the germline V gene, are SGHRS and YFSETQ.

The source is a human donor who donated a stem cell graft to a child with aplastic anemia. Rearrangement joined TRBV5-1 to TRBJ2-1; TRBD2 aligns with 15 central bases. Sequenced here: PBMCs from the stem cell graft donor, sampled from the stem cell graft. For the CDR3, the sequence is CASTGLAGGNNEQFF. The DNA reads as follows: TGCGCCAGCACCGGACTAGCGGGAGGGAACAATGAGCAGTTCTTC.